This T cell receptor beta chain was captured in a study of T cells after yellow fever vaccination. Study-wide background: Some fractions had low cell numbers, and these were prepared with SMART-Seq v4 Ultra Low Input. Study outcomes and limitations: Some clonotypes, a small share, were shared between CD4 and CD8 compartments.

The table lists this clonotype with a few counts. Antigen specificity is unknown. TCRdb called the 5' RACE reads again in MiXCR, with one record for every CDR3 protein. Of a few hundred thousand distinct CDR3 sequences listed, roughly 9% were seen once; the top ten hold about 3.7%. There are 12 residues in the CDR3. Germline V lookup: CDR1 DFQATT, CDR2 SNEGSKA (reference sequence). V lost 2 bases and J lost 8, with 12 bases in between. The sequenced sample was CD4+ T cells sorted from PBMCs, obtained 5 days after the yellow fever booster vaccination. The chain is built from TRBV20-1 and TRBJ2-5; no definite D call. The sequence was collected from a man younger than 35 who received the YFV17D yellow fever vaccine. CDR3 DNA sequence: TGCAGTGCTAGACTACGGTCGATAACCCAGTACTTC. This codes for CSARLRSITQYF.